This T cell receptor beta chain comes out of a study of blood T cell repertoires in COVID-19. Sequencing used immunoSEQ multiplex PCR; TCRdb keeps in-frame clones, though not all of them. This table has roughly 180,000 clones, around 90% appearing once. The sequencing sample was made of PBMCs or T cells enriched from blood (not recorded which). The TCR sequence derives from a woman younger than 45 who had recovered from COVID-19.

The CDR3, as DNA: TGTGCCAGCTCTCCCACCGGGACAGGGGGAAACTATGGCTACACCTTC. It encodes CASSPTGTGGNYGYTF. J is TRBJ1-2 and V is TRBV18; 11 positions match TRBD1. V lost 6 bases to trimming and J lost 2 bases; unmatched junction nucleotides: 8. This CDR3 comprises 16 residues. The germline V gene has CDR1 KGHSH and CDR2 LQKENI.